The clone carrying this TCR beta chain turned up a few times. Its antigen is as yet unknown. Within the sample, other DNA sequences also encode this same CDR3. This record comes from a study of cytomegalovirus exposure and HLA in healthy donors. About the research overall: Drawn from HLA-typed donors, tens of millions of unique TCRs were held in an early data release. Findings and caveats of the study: According to the study, about 180 TCR beta chains were cytomegalovirus-associated. An analysis was carried out at a later point. It showed that HLA-associated TCR beta chains were more clonally expanded than equally common non-associated chains. Most TCR sequences proved rare, with some public TCRs found in many donors.

It was with 60 Vbeta and 13 Jbeta primers that the PCR ran. TCRdb's copy holds only in-frame clones and misses some; the assay was immunoSEQ multiplex PCR. The sample has 150,000 to 160,000 clones, roughly 85% seen once; the top ten hold more than 2%. CDR1 and CDR2 from the germline V gene are SGHDT and YYEEEE. Trimming took 0 bases from V and 5 from J, leaving 20 bases between them. The CDR3 totals 18 residues. Sequences were obtained from PBMCs. The gene calls are TRBV5-6 and TRBJ2-2; D is perhaps TRBD2 (6 bases). The origin of this receptor is a young woman in good health and CMV-seronegative. CDR3 sequence (DNA): TGTGCCAGCAGCTTGGTTTTGCGGGGAACAAGGCAAACCGGGGAGCTGTTTTTT. Amino acids: CASSLVLRGTRQTGELFF.